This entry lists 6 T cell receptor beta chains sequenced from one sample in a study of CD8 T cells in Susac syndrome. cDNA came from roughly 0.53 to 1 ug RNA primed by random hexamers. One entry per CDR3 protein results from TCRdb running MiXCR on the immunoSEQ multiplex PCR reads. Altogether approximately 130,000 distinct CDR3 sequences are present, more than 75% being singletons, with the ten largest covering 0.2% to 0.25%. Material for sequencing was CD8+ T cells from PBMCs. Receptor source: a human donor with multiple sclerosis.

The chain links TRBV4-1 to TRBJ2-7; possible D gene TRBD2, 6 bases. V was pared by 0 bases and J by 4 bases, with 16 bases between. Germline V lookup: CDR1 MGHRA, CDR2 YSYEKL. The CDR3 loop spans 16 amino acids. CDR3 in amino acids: CASSQDTTSFRYEQYF. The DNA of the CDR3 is TGCGCCAGCAGCCAAGATACAACTAGCTTTAGGTACGAGCAGTACTTC.

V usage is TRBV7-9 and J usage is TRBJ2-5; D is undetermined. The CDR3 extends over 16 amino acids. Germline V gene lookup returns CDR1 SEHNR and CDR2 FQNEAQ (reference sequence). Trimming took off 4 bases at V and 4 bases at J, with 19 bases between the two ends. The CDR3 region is CASSSQARGLAETQYF. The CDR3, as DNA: TGTGCCAGCAGCTCCCAAGCCAGAGGATTAGCAGAGACCCAGTACTTC.

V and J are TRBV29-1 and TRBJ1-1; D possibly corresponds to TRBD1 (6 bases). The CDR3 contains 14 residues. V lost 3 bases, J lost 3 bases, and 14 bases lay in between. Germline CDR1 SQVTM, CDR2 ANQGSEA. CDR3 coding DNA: TGCAGCGTTGAGGGGGGGCCAGGGTACACTGAAGCTTTCTTT. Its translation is CSVEGGPGYTEAFF. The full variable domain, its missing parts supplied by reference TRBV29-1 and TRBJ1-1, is SAVISQKPSRDICQRGTSLTIQCQVDSQVTMMFWYRQQPGQSLTLIATANQGSEATYESGFVIDKFPISRPNLTFSTLTVSNMSPEDSSIYLCSVEGGPGYTEAFFGQGTRLTVV.

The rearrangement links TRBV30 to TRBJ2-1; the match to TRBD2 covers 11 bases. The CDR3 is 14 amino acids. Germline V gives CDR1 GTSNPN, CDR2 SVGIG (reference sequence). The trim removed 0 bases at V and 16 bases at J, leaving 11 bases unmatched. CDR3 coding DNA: TGTGCCTGGAGTGTAGAACTACTAGCGGGAGCATCTTTCTTC. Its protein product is CAWSVELLAGASFF.

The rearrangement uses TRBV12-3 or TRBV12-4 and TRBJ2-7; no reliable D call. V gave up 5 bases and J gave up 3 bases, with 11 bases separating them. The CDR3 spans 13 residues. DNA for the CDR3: TGTGCCAGCAGTCCCGCGGTCGGCTACGAGCAGTACTTC. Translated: CASSPAVGYEQYF.

CDR3 sequence: CASSGTSGVFYEQYF. The CDR3 nucleotides are TGTGCCAGCAGCGGGACTAGCGGGGTCTTCTACGAGCAGTACTTC. The genes are TRBV7-2 and TRBJ2-7; 13 bases are a match to TRBD2. Germline V lookup: CDR1 SGHTA, CDR2 FQGNSA. This CDR3 contains 15 residues. The J segment lost 3 bases and the V segment lost 5 bases, leaving 4 bases of the junction unmatched.